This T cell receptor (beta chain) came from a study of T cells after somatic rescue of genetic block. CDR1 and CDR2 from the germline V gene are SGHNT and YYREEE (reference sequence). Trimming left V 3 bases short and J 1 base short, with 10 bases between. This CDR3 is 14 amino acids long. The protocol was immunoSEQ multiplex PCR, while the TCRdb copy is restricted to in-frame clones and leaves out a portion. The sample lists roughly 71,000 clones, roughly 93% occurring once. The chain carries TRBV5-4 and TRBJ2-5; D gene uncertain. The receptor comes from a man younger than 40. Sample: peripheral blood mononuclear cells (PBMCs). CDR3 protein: CASSYNSLQETQYF. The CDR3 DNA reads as TGTGCCAGCAGCTACAACAGCCTCCAAGAGACCCAGTACTTC.